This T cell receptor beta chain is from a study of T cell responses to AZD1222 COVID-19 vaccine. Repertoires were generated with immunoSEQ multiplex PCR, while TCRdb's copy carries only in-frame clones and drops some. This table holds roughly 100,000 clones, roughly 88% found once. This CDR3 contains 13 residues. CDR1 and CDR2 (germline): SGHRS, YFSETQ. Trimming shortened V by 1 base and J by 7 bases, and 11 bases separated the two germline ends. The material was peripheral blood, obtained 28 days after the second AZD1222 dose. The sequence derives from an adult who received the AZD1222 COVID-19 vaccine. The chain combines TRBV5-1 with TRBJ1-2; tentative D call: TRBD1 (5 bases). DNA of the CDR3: TGCGCCAGCAGCTTGATGGGGCAGACTGGCTACACCTTC. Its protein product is CASSLMGQTGYTF.